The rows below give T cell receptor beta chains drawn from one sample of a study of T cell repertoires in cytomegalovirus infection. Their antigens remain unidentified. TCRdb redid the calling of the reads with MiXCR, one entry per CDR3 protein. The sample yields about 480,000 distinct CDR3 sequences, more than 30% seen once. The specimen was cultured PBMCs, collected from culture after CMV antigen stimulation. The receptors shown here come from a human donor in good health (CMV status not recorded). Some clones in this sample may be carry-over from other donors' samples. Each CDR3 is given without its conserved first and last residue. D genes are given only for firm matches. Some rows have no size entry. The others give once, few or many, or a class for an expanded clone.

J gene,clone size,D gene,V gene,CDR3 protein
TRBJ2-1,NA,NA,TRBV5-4,ASSLLTDEQF
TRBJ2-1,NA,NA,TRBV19,ASTPTQGPEQF
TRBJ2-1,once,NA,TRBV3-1,ASSQDPEHEQF
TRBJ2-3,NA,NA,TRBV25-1,ASTWEKGTQY
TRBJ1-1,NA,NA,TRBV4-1,ASSHDRSNTEAF
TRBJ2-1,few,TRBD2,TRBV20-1,SASGLAGGYNEQF
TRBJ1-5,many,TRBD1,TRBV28,ASSSPATGVSNQPQH
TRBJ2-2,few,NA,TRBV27,ASSSSGAGELF
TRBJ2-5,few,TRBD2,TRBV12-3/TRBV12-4,ASNPTGTSGRETQY
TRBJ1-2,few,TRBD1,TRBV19,ASSNAVGQVYGYT
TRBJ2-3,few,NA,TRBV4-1,ASSQGARGLAGTRHTQY
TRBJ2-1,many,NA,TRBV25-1,ASSESYNEQF
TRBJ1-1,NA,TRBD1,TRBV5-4,ASSPPDRGLENTEAF
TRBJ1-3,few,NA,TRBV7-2,ASSLYLMSGNTIY
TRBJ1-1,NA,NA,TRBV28,ASSSGSGWTEAF
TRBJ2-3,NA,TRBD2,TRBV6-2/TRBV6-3,ASRHGRGADTQY